These T cell receptor beta chains were read from a single sample in a study of CD8 T cells in ankylosing spondylitis. TCRdb analysed the 5' RACE reads with MiXCR anew, one entry per CDR3 protein. The data hold about 750,000 distinct CDR3 sequences, with around 17% observed a single time. Sequenced input: blood, either unsorted or a sorted T cell fraction (not recorded which). The receptors originated from a male donor with ankylosing spondylitis. Each CDR3 is given with its conserved first and last residue. The order of the fields is V gene, J gene, clone size, D gene, CDR3 DNA, CDR3 protein. The D gene is left open where the match is weak. Size tells how often a clone was seen (once, few, many) or the class of an expanded clone, and some rows leave it out.

v_gene: TRBV3-1
j_gene: TRBJ2-1
abundance: -
d_gene: -
CDR3nt: TGTGCCAGCAGCCAAGGTGGAAAAGGTTCCGATGAGCAGTTCTTC
CDR3aa: CASSQGGKGSDEQFF

v_gene: TRBV27
j_gene: TRBJ2-3
abundance: -
d_gene: -
CDR3nt: TGTGCCAGCAGTTTATACAGGTCTAAAGGCACAGATACGCAGTATTTT
CDR3aa: CASSLYRSKGTDTQYF

v_gene: TRBV20-1
j_gene: TRBJ2-7
abundance: -
d_gene: -
CDR3nt: TGCAGTGCTAGGTGGGAGGACGGCTACGAGCAGTACTTC
CDR3aa: CSARWEDGYEQYF

v_gene: TRBV12-3/TRBV12-4
j_gene: TRBJ2-7
abundance: many
d_gene: TRBD2
CDR3nt: TGTGCCAGCAGCTCTGGACTAGCAAGCTACGAGCAGTACTTC
CDR3aa: CASSSGLASYEQYF

v_gene: TRBV12-3/TRBV12-4
j_gene: TRBJ2-3
abundance: -
d_gene: -
CDR3nt: TGTGCCAGCAGTACTACTGATCCTTTGGATACGCAGTATTTT
CDR3aa: CASSTTDPLDTQYF

v_gene: TRBV6-1
j_gene: TRBJ2-3
abundance: once
d_gene: -
CDR3nt: TGTGCCAGCAGTGAAGCCAGCCCGGATACGCAGTATTTT
CDR3aa: CASSEASPDTQYF

v_gene: TRBV7-9
j_gene: TRBJ1-4
abundance: -
d_gene: TRBD1
CDR3nt: TGTGCCAGCAGCTTTGGACAGGGGGGGACTAATGAAAAACTGTTTTTT
CDR3aa: CASSFGQGGTNEKLFF

v_gene: TRBV4-2
j_gene: TRBJ2-3
abundance: -
d_gene: -
CDR3nt: TGTGCCAGCAGCCAAGTCCATAGCACAGATACGCAGTATTTT
CDR3aa: CASSQVHSTDTQYF

v_gene: TRBV4-1
j_gene: TRBJ2-5
abundance: -
d_gene: -
CDR3nt: TGCGCCAGCAGCCAAGAGGACTCCGTGTACCAAGAGACCCAGTACTTC
CDR3aa: CASSQEDSVYQETQYF

v_gene: TRBV6-5
j_gene: TRBJ2-1
abundance: many
d_gene: TRBD2
CDR3nt: TGTGCCACCCGTTCTAGCGGGAGTAACAATGAGCAGTTCTTC
CDR3aa: CATRSSGSNNEQFF

v_gene: TRBV7-9
j_gene: TRBJ1-1
abundance: -
d_gene: TRBD1
CDR3nt: TGTGCCAGCAGCTTGGAGACAGGGTGGACTGAAGCTTTCTTT
CDR3aa: CASSLETGWTEAFF

v_gene: TRBV12-3/TRBV12-4
j_gene: TRBJ1-3
abundance: few
d_gene: -
CDR3nt: TGTGCCAGCAGTTTAGTCGGCGATGGAAACACCATATATTTT
CDR3aa: CASSLVGDGNTIYF

v_gene: TRBV7-2
j_gene: TRBJ2-5
abundance: few
d_gene: TRBD1
CDR3nt: TGTGCCAGCAGCCGCTCGCGGACAGGACACCAAGAGACCCAGTACTTC
CDR3aa: CASSRSRTGHQETQYF

v_gene: TRBV25-1
j_gene: TRBJ2-7
abundance: few
d_gene: TRBD1
CDR3nt: TGTGCCAGCACAAGACAGGGGGGCCAGTTGCCAAACACCCTATACGAGCAGTACTTC
CDR3aa: CASTRQGGQLPNTLYEQYF

v_gene: TRBV30
j_gene: TRBJ1-2
abundance: few
d_gene: -
CDR3nt: TGTGCCTGGAGCGTAGGCACAGGGCTTCTCTATGGCTACACCTTC
CDR3aa: CAWSVGTGLLYGYTF

v_gene: TRBV15
j_gene: TRBJ2-1
abundance: -
d_gene: TRBD2
CDR3nt: TGTGCCACCAGCCTGACTAGCGGGGGGATCTCCTACAATGAGCAGTTCTTC
CDR3aa: CATSLTSGGISYNEQFF

v_gene: TRBV5-1
j_gene: TRBJ2-2
abundance: -
d_gene: -
CDR3nt: TGCGCCAGCAGCCCATTGACGGGAACGAACACCGGGGAGCTGTTTTTT
CDR3aa: CASSPLTGTNTGELFF

v_gene: TRBV4-2
j_gene: TRBJ1-1
abundance: -
d_gene: -
CDR3nt: TGTGCCAGCAGCCAACGCAGGGGTAACACTGAAGCTTTCTTT
CDR3aa: CASSQRRGNTEAFF

v_gene: TRBV3-1
j_gene: TRBJ1-5
abundance: few
d_gene: TRBD1
CDR3nt: TGTGCCAGCAGCCAGGGGGACAGGGCCCAGCCCCAGCATTTT
CDR3aa: CASSQGDRAQPQHF

v_gene: TRBV20-1
j_gene: TRBJ2-7
abundance: many
d_gene: -
CDR3nt: TGCAGTGCTAGAGATTCCTCAGGGGGGAGCTCCTACGAGCAGTACTTC
CDR3aa: CSARDSSGGSSYEQYF

v_gene: TRBV11-2
j_gene: TRBJ2-2
abundance: once
d_gene: TRBD2
CDR3nt: TGTGCCAGCAGCTCCGGGACTAGCGGGAGGGCCGGGAACACCGGGGAGCTGTTTTTT
CDR3aa: CASSSGTSGRAGNTGELFF

v_gene: TRBV12-3/TRBV12-4
j_gene: TRBJ2-5
abundance: few
d_gene: TRBD1
CDR3nt: TGTGCCAGCCTCCACGGGGACAGGACACAAGAGACCCAGTACTTC
CDR3aa: CASLHGDRTQETQYF

v_gene: TRBV10-3
j_gene: TRBJ2-2
abundance: few
d_gene: -
CDR3nt: TGTGCCATCAGGGCGGAGAACACCGGGGAGCTGTTTTTT
CDR3aa: CAIRAENTGELFF